A single T cell receptor beta chain is shown here with its context. The antigen it binds to is not known. Qualities for individual bases were not recorded, and no much larger clone is one base off. CDR1 SGHVS and CDR2 FQNEAQ are derived from the germline V gene. V loses 5 bases at its end and J loses 5 bases; junction bases beyond the gene matches: 14. From cysteine to phenylalanine, the CDR3 is 18 amino acids long. Only the CDR3 DNA is retained, 54 bases long and in frame from the first base. These data belong to a study of blood T cell repertoires in COVID-19 (dated by TCRdb to the early 2020s). Notes on the research overall: Samples covering the acute and convalescent phases of COVID-19 were provided by collaborators in the United States, Italy and Spain. The prospective study material was composed of cDNA or gDNA derived from T cells, B-cell-depleted T cells, or PBMCs. The dataset comprised deeply sampled blood TCRbeta repertoires from subjects exposed to, actively infected with, or recovered from COVID-19. A freely available public database, intended as a resource for researchers studying the immune response to SARS-CoV-2, is where the repertoires were released. The samples were drawn from two sources: the first 160 participants of the ongoing ImmuneRACE study, and about 1,300 subjects contributed by 6 global collaborators. Nearly every sample came with metadata listing a de-identified subject ID, COVID-19 status, age in years and sex. Where available, HLA class I and class II types were taken from metadata supplied by the sample provider and were not determined by assay-based typing. What the work shows at the level of the full study, not this receptor alone: How much clinical and demographic metadata was included differed by source and by participant, and the metadata was provided uncurated.

TCRbeta CDR3 regions were amplified from genomic DNA using the immunoSEQ Assay, a bias-controlled multiplex PCR. For the original study's pipeline: Within the assay, amplification of reference gene primers was used to estimate how many nucleated cells each sample contained. To quantify the absolute abundance of each unique TCRbeta CDR3 rearrangement, sequence reads were collapsed and filtered. For each sample, productive Simpson clonality was calculated by taking the square root of Simpson's diversity index across productive rearrangements. What TCRdb holds here is the immuneACCESS table cut down to in-frame rearrangements. Part of the clones is not present; checked against another copy, under half of the missing clones reflect an unresolved V gene, and the others are unexplained. The DNA was the basis for D and trimming; V, J and clone size are from that table. This sample has approximately 79,000 clones in its table, and around 80% of those were observed once. The top ten clones comprise about 13% of the sample.

At one collaborating source in Seattle, patients were enrolled during active infection and were followed longitudinally through the course of disease. Whole blood was collected in K2EDTA tubes by collaborating institutions according to the institutions' own protocols. For TCRbeta analysis, collaborators shipped samples as frozen whole blood, isolated PBMCs, or DNA extracted from either of those sample types. The V gene is TRBV7-8 and the J gene is TRBJ1-6; 8 middle bases align to TRBD1. Sequencing input: peripheral blood. The sequence was obtained from a middle-aged man with COVID-19, enrolled during active disease. The sequence in DNA is TGTGCCAGCAGCCCTAGGACTAGACAGGGGACAAATAATTCACCCCTCCACTTT. The encoded protein is CASSPRTRQGTNNSPLHF.